What follows is one T cell receptor beta chain and its context. Its antigen is currently unknown. The data belong to a study of vaccination effects on CD4 cells after COVID-19. Overall study results and limits: In the late period after vaccination, infection- and vaccine-induced clones contracted markedly. Convalescent patients numbered few in the study; early post-infection timepoints were missing entirely.

V shed 6 bases and J 7 bases; nucleotides not matched to a gene: 21. This CDR3 is built from 17 residues. From germline, CDR1 is ENHRY and CDR2 SYGVKD. Antigen-specific CD4+ T cells were expanded (with viral peptide pools) by the ViraFEST assay ahead of sequencing. Investigators separated out CD4+ T cells once approximately 9 days of culture had passed. Either the BNT162b2 or mRNA-1273 vaccine was given to participants in two doses. The authors replaced half the medium with IL-2 medium on days 3 and 7. Using immunoSEQ multiplex PCR, the repertoire was profiled, and TCRdb retains in-frame clones only, with some absent. The data contain 28,000 or so clones, less than 85% of them singletons.

This material consisted of CD4+ T cells from PBMCs cultured with HCoV-NL63 spike peptides, taken after COVID-19 vaccination. This chain connects TRBV10-3 to TRBJ2-7; 7 nucleotides match TRBD2. The receptor was derived from a human donor who received a COVID-19 vaccine. In nucleotides, the CDR3 is TGTGCCATCAGGGGATTAGAAGGAGCGGGGCTGGCCGGGGAGCAGTACTTC. This encodes CAIRGLEGAGLAGEQYF.